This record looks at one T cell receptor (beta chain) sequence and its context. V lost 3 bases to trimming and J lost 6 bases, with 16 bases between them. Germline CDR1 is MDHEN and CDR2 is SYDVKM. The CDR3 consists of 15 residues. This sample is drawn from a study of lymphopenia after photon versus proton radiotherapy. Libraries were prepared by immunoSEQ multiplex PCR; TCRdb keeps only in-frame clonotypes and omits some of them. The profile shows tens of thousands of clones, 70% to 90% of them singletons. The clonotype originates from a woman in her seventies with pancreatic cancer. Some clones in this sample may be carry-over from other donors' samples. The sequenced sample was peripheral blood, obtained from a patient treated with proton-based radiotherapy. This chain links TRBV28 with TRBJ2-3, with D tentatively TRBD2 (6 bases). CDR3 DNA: TGTGCCAGCAGTTTGGGTGTGCGGGATGGCGATACGCAGTATTTT. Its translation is CASSLGVRDGDTQYF.